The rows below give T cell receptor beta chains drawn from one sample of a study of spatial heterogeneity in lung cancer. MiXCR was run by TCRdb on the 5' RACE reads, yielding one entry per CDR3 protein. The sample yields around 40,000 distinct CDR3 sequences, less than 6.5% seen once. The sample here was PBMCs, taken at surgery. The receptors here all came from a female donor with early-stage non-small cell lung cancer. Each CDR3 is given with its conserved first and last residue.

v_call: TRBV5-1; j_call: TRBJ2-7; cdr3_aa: CASSRAPGRASYEQYF
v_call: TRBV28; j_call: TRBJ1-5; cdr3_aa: CASSFYLGFSNQPQHF
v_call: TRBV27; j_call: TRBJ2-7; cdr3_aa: CASSPSSGHTSYEQYF
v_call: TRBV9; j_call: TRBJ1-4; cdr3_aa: CASSALEGGEKLFF
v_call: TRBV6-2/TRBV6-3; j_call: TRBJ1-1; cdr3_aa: CASSSTKKAEAFF
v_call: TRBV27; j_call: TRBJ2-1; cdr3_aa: CASSLIRRTSGTNEQFF
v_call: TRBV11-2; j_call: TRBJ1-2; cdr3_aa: CASSQGQGWGYTF
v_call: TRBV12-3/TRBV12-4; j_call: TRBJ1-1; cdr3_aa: CASSLEGRGAKNTEAFF
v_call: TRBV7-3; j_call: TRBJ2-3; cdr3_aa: CASSPQGIATDTQYF
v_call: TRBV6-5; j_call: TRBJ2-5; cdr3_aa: CASSSSPTLGREETQYF
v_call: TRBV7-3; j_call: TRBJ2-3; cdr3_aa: CASSDSGGSTDTQYF
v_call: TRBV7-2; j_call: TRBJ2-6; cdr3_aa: CASSSQRGVSGANVLTF
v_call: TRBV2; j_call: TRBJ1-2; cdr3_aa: CASREPEDRGRGYGYTF
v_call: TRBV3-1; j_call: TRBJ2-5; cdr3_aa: CASSPSLADQYF
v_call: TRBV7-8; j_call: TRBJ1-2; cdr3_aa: CASSLLDRGAGYTF
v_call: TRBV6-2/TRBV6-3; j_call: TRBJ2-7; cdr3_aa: CASSLAGEIYEQYF
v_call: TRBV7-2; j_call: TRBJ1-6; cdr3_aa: CASSPFQSPLHF
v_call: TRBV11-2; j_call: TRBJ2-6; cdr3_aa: CASSLDAPGANVLTF
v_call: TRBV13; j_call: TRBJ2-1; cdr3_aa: CASSFPSGGAREQFF
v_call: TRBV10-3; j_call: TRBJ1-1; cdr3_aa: CAISDFRSAEAFF
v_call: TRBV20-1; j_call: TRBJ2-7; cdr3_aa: CSAREVGTGYEQYF
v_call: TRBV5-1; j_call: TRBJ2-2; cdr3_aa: CASSGRTNTGELFF
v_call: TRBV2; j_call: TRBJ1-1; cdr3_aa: CASSEGAGEKGTEAFF
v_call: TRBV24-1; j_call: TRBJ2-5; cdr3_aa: CATSQAGTQETQYF
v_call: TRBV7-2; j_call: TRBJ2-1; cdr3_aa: CASSLFRRQGPYNEQFF
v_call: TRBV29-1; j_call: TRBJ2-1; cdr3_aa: CRATWVGLKSYNEQFF
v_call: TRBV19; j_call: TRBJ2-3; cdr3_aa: CASSIGTDTQYF
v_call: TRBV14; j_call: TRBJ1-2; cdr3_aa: CASSRDFYGYTF
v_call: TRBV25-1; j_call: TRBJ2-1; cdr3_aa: CASSDSGQGKNEQFF
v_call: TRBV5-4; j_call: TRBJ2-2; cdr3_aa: CASSRGQASNTGELFF
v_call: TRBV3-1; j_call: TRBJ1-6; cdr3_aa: CASSLRVGNSPLHF
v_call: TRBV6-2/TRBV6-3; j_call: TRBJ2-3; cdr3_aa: CASSYGAGSTDTQYF
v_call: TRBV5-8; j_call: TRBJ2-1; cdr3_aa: CASSLVVLAGTYNEQFF
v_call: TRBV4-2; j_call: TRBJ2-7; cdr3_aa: CASSQVGEGQRYEQYF
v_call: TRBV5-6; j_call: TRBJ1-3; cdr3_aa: CASSGLGASGNTIYF
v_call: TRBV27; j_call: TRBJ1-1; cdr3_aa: CASSPTGIVTEAFF
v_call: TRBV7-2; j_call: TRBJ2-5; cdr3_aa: CASSLAGGQETQYF
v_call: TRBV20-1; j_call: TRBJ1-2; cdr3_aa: CSASPLDRGFNYGYTF
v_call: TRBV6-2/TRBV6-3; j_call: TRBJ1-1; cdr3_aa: CASTDRGHGGTEAFF
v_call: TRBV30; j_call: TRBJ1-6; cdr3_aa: CAWSGLASLGSPLHF
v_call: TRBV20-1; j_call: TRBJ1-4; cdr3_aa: CSASSRGAEKLFF
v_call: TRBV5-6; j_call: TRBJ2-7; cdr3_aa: CASSLFGGDHYEQYF
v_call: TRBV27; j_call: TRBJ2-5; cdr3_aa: CASSLTDRYGTQYF
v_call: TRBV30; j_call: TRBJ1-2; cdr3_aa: CAWSEGGILGYTF
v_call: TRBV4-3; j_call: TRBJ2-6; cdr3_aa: CASSHEVYRPAGANVLTF
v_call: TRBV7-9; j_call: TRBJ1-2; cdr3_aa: CASSLPRTEEHDGYTF